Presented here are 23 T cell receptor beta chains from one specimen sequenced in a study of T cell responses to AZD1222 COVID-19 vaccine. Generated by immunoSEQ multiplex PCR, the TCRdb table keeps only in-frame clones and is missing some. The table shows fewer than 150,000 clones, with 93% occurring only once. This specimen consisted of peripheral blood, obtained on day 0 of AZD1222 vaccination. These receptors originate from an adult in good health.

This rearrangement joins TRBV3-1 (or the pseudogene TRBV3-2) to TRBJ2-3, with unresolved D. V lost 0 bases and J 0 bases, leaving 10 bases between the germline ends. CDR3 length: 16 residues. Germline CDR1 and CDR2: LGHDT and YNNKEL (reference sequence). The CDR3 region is CASSQDPSLSTDTQYF. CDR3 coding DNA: TGTGCCAGCAGCCAAGATCCGTCACTCAGCACAGATACGCAGTATTTT.

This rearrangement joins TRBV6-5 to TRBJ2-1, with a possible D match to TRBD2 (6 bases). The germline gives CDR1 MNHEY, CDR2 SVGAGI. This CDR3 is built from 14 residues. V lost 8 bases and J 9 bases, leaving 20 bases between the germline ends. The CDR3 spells CASWRDVPSTEQFF. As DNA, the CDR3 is TGTGCCAGCTGGCGGGACGTCCCGTCGACTGAGCAGTTCTTC.

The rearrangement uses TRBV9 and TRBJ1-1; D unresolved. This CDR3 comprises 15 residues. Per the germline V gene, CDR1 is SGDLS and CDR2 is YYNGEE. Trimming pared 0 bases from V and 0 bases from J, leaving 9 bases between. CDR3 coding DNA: TGTGCCAGCAGCGTAGCCCCAACAATGAACACTGAAGCTTTCTTT. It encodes CASSVAPTMNTEAFF.

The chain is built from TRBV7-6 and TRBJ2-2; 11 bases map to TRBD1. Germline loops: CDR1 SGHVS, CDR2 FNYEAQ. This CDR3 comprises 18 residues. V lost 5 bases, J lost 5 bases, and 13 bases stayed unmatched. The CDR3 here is CASSPVRGQGAGTGELFF. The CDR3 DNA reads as TGTGCCAGCAGCCCGGTTAGAGGACAGGGGGCTGGGACCGGGGAGCTGTTTTTT. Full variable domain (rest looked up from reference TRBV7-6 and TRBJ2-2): GAGVSQSPRYKVTKRGQDVALRCDPISGHVSLYWYRQALGQGPEFLTYFNYEAQQDKSGLPNDRFSAERPEGSISTLTIQRTEQRDSAMYRCASSPVRGQGAGTGELFFGEGSRLTVL.

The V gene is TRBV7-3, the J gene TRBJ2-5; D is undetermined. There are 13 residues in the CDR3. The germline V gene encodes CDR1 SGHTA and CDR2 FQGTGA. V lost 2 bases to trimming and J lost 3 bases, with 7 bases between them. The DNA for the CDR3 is TGTGCCAGCAGCTTAGGGTCGAAAGAGACCCAGTACTTC. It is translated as CASSLGSKETQYF.

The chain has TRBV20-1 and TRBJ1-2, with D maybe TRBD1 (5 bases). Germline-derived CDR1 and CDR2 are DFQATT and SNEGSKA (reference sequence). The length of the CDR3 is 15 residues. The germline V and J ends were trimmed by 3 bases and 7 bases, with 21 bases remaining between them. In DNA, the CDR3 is TGCAGTGCTAGTGGGGGGATGGGATTCATCGGTGGCTACACCTTC. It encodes CSASGGMGFIGGYTF.

CDR3 sequence reads: CASSLLARGEQFF. The CDR3 DNA is TGTGCCAGCAGCTTACTAGCCCGCGGGGAGCAGTTCTTC. The chain carries TRBV11-3 and TRBJ2-1, with D tentatively TRBD2 (5 bases). Trimming took off 2 bases at V and 10 bases at J, with 12 bases between the two ends. CDR1 is SGHNT and CDR2 is YENEEA in the germline V gene. CDR3 length equals 13 residues.

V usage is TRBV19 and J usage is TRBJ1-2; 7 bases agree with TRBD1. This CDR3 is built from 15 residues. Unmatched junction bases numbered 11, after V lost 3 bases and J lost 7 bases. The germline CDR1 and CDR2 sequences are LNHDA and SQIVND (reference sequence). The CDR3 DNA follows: TGTGCCAGTAGTATGGGAGAATACAGGGGCCGTGGCTACACCTTC. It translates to CASSMGEYRGRGYTF.

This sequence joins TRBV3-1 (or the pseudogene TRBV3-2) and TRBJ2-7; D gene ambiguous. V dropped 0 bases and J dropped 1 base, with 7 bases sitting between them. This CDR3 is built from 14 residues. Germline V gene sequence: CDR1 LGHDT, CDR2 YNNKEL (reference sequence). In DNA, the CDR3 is TGTGCCAGCAGCCAAGAGGCCGGGTCCTACGAGCAGTACTTC. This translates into CASSQEAGSYEQYF.

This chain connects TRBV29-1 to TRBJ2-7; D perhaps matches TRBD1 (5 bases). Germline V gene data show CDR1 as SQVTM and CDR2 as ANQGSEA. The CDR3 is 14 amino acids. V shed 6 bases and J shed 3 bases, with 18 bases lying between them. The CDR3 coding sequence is TGCAGCGTCGGAAAGGTAGGGGCCGACTACGAGCAGTACTTC. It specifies CSVGKVGADYEQYF.

CDR3 amino acids: CASSLGQGLAPTF. The CDR3, as DNA: TGCGCCAGCAGCTTGGGACAGGGGTTGGCCCCAACCTTC. This chain connects TRBV5-1 to TRBJ1-2; 8 bases fit TRBD1. The CDR3 is 13 amino acids. Germline V gene sequence: CDR1 SGHRS, CDR2 YFSETQ. The V and J ends lost 0 bases and 14 bases, in that order; junction bases with no gene match: 9.

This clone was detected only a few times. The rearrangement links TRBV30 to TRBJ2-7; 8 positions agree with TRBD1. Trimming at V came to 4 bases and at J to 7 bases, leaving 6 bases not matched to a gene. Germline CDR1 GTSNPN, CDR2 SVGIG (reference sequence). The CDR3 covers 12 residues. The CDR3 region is CAWKDRAGEQYF. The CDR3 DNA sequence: TGTGCCTGGAAGGACAGGGCGGGGGAGCAGTACTTC.

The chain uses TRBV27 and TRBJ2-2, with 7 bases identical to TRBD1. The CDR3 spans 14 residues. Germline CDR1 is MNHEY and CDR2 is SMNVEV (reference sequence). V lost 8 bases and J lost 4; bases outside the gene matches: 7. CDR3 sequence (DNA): TGTGCCAGCTCGGGACAGCTTTTCACCGGGGAGCTGTTTTTT. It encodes CASSGQLFTGELFF.

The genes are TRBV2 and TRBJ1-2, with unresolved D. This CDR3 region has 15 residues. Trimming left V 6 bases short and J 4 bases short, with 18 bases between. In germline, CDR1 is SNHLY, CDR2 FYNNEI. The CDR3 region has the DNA TGTGCCAGCAGCCGCCGGGCCTCAATGGGCTATGGCTACACCTTC. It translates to CASSRRASMGYGYTF.

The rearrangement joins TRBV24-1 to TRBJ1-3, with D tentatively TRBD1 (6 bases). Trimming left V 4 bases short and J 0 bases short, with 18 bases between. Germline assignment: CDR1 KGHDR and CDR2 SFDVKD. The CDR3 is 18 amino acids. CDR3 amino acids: CATSEPDRQAPSGNTIYF. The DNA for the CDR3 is TGTGCCACCAGTGAACCAGACCGACAGGCCCCCTCTGGAAACACCATATATTTT.

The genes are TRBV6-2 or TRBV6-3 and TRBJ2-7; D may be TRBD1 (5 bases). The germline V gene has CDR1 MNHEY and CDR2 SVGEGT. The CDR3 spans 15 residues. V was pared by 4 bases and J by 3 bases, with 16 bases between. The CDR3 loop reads CASSFPGIRNYEQYF. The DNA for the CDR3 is TGTGCCAGCAGTTTCCCAGGGATTCGCAACTACGAGCAGTACTTC.

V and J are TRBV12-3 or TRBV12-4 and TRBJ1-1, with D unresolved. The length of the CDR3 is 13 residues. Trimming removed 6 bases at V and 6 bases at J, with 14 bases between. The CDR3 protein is CASRPRVESEAFF. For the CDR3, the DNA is TGTGCCAGCAGACCCCGGGTCGAATCTGAAGCTTTCTTT.

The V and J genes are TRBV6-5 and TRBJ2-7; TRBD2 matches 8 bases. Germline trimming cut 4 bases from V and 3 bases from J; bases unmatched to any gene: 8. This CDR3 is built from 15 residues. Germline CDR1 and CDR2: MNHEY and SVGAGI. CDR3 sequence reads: CASSSLSGGIYEQYF. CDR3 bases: TGTGCCAGCAGTTCCCTGAGCGGGGGTATCTACGAGCAGTACTTC.

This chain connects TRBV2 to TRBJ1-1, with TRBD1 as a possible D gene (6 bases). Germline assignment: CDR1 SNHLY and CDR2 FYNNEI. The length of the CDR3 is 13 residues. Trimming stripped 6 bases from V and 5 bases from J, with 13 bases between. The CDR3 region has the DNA TGTGCCAGCAGCTACAGGGCTGGGACTGAAGCTTTCTTT. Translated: CASSYRAGTEAFF.

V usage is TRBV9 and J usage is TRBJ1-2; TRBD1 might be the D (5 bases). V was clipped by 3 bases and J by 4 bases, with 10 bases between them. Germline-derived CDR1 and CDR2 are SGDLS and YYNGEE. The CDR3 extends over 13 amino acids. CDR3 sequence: CASSAADSYGYTF. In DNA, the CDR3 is TGTGCCAGCAGCGCAGCCGACAGCTATGGCTACACCTTC.

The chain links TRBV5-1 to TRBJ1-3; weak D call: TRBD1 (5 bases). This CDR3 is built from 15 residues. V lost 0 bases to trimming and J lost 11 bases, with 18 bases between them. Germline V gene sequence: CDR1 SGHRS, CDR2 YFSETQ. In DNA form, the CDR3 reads TGCGCCAGCAGCTTGGTGACCGGACAAGGGCTTCCCATATATTTT. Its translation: CASSLVTGQGLPIYF.

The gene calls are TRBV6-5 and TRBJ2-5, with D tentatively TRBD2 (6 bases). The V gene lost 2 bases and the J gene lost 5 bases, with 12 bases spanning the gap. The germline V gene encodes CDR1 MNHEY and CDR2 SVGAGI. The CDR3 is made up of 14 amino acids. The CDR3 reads CASSYHGRRETQYF. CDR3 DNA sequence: TGTGCCAGCAGTTACCATGGGAGGAGGGAGACCCAGTACTTC.

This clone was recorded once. The CDR3 is CASSPEGRGYTF. CDR3 DNA sequence: TGTGCCAGCTCACCAGAGGGTCGGGGCTACACCTTC. The chain joins TRBV18 to TRBJ1-2; D unclear. This CDR3 comprises 12 residues. V was pared by 2 bases and J by 8 bases, with 9 bases between. The germline V gene has CDR1 KGHSH and CDR2 LQKENI.